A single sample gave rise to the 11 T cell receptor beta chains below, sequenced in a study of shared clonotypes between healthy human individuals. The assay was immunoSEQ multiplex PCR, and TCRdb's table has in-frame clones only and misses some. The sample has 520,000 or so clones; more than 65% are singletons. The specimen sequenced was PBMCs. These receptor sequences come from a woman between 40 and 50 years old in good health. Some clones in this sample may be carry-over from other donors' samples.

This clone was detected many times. This CDR3 reads CASSQGPPGTSISYEQYF. For the CDR3, the DNA is TGTGCCAGCAGCCAAGGTCCCCCCGGGACCTCGATCTCCTACGAGCAGTACTTC. V usage is TRBV4-2 and J usage is TRBJ2-7; D may be TRBD1 or TRBD2 (5 bases each). Germline-derived CDR1 and CDR2 are LGHNA and YNFKEQ. The V and J ends lost 1 base and 0 bases respectively, with 19 bases between them. There are 18 residues in the CDR3.

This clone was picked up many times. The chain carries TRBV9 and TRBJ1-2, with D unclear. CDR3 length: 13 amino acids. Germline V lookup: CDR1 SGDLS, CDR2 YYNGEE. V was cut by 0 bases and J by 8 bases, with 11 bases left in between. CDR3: CASSVDPSWGYTF. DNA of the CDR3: TGTGCCAGCAGCGTAGACCCGTCATGGGGCTACACCTTC.

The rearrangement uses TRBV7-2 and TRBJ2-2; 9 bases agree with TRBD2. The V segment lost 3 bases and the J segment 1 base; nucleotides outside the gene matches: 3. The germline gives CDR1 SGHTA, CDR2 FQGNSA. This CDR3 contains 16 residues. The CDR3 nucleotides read TGTGCCAGCAGCTTCCATAGCGGGAGGAACACCGGGGAGCTGTTTTTT. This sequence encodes CASSFHSGRNTGELFF.

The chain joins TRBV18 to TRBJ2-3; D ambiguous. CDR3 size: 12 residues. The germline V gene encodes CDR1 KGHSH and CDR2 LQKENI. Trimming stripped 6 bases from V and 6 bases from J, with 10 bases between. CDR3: CASSLGGDTQYF. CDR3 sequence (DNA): TGTGCCAGCTCCCTGGGTGGGGATACGCAGTATTTT.

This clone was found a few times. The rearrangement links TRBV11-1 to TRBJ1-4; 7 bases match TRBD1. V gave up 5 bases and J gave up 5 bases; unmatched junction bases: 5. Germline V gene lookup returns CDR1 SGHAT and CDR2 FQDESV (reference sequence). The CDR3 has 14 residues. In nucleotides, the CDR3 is TGTGCCAGCAGCGCGGACAGGTCGAATGAAAAACTGTTTTTT. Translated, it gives CASSADRSNEKLFF.

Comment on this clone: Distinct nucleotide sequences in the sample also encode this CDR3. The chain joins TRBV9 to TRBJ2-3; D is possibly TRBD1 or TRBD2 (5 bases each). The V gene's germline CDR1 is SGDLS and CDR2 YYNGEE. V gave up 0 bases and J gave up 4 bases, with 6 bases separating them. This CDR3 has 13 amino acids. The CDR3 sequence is CASSVGGADTQYF. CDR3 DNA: TGTGCCAGCAGCGTAGGAGGGGCAGATACGCAGTATTTT.

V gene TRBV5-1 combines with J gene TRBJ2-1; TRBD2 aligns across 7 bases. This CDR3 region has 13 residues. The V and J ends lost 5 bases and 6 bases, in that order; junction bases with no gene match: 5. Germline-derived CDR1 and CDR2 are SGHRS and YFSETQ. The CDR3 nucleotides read TGCGCCAGCAGTTGGGCTAGCGGCAATGAGCAGTTCTTC. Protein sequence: CASSWASGNEQFF.

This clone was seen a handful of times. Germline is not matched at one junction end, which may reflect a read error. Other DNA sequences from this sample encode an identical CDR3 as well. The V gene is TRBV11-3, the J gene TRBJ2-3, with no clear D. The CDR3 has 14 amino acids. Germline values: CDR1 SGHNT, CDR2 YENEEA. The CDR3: CASSLGRSTDTQYF. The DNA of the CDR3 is TGTGCCAGCAGTTTAGGGCGGAGCACAGATACGCAGTATTTT. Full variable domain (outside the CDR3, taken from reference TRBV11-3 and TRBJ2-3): EAGVVQSPRYKIIEKKQPVAFWCNPISGHNTLYWYLQNLGQGPELLIRYENEEAVDDSQLPKDRFSAERLKGVDSTLKIQPAELGDSAVYLCASSLGRSTDTQYFGPGTRLTVL.

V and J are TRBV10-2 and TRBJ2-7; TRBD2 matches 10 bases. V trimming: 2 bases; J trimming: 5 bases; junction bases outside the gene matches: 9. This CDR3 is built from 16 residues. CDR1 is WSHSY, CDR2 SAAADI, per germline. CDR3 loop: CASSEISGRARNEQYF. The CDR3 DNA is TGCGCCAGCAGTGAGATCAGCGGGAGGGCCAGGAACGAGCAGTACTTC.

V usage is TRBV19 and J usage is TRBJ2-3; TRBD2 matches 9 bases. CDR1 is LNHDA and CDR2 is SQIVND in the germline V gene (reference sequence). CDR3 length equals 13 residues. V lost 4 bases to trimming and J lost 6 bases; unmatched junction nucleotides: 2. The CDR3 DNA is TGTGCCAGTAGTACCAGCGGGAGGGATACGCAGTATTTT. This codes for CASSTSGRDTQYF.

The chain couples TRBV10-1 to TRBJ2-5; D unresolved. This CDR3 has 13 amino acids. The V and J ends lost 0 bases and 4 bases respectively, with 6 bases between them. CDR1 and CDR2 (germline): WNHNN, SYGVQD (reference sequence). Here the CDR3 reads CASSESARETQYF. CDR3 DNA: TGCGCCAGCAGTGAGTCAGCCAGAGAGACCCAGTACTTC.